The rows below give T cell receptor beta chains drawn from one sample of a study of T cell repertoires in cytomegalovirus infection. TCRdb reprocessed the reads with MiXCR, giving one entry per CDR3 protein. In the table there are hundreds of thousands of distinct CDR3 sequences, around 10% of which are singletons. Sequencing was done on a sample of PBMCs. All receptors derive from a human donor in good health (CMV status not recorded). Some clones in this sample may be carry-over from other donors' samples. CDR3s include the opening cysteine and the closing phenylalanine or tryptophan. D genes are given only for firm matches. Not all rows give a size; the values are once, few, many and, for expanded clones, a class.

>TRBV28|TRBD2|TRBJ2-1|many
CASSPRTSGYNEQFF
TGTGCCAGCAGTCCCCGTACTAGCGGATACAATGAGCAGTTCTTC
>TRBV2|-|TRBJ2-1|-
CASSEGWSSYNEQFF
TGTGCCAGCAGTGAGGGGTGGAGCTCCTACAATGAGCAGTTCTTC
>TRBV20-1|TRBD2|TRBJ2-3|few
CSARGLAGGVGRDTQYF
TGCAGTGCGAGAGGACTAGCGGGGGGGGTCGGCCGAGATACGCAGTATTTT
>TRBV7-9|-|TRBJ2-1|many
CASSSGGPSSYNEQFF
TGTGCCAGCAGCTCCGGGGGCCCAAGCTCCTACAATGAGCAGTTCTTC
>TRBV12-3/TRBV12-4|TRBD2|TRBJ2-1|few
CASRGLAESYNEQFF
TGTGCCAGCAGAGGACTAGCGGAGTCCTACAATGAGCAGTTCTTC
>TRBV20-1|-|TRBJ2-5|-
CSAMDSSGYQETQYF
TGCAGTGCTATGGACAGCTCAGGCTACCAAGAGACCCAGTACTTC
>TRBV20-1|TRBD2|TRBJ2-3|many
CSARTSVTDTQYF
TGCAGTGCTCGGACTAGCGTGACAGATACGCAGTATTTT
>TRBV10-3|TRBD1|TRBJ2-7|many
CAISVGQGYYEQYF
TGTGCCATCAGTGTGGGACAGGGGTACTACGAGCAGTACTTC
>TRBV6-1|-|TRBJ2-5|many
CASSKYPRDSLTTQYF
TGTGCCAGCAGTAAATACCCGCGGGACAGCCTGACGACCCAGTACTTC
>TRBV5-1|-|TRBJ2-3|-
CASGLTQTGLGTDTQYF
TGCGCCAGCGGCTTAACCCAAACAGGGTTGGGCACAGATACGCAGTATTTT
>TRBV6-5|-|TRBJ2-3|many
CASSYSRQVTDTQYF
TGTGCCAGCAGTTACTCCAGGCAGGTCACAGATACGCAGTATTTT
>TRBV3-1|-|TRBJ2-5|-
CASSWVGGEQTQYF
TGTGCCAGCAGCTGGGTAGGAGGTGAGCAGACCCAGTACTTC
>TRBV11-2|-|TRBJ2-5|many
CASSLAWAAQETQYF
TGTGCCAGCAGCTTAGCATGGGCAGCTCAAGAGACCCAGTACTTC
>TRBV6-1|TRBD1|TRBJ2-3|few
CASSHSAGQGLWTDTQYF
TGTGCCAGCAGCCACTCGGCAGGACAGGGGTTGTGGACAGATACGCAGTATTTT
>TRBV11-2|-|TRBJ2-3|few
CASSSKYPIASTDTQYF
TGTGCCAGCAGCTCGAAATATCCTATTGCTAGCACAGATACGCAGTATTTT
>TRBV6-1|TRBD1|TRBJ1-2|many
CASSRGTGTGYTF
TGTGCCAGCAGCAGGGGGACAGGAACTGGCTACACCTTC
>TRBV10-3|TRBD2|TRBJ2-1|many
CAISEPERGNEQFF
TGTGCCATCAGTGAGCCCGAGCGGGGTAATGAGCAGTTCTTC
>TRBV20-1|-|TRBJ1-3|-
CSASEGLSSGNTIYF
TGCAGTGCTAGTGAGGGGCTGAGCTCTGGAAACACCATATATTTT
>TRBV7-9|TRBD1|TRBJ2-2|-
CASVEGAGELFF
TGTGCCAGCGTAGAGGGGGCTGGGGAGCTGTTTTTT
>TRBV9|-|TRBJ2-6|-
CASAVAGANVLTF
TGTGCCAGCGCCGTCGCTGGGGCCAACGTCCTGACTTTC
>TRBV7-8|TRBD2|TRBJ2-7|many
CASSSTSGYEQYF
TGTGCCAGCAGCTCCACTAGCGGCTACGAGCAGTACTTC
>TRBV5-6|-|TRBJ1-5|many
CASSFFGGADSNQPQHF
TGTGCCAGCAGCTTTTTTGGTGGGGCAGATAGCAATCAGCCCCAGCATTTT
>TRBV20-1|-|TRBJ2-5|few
CSANPGAIQETQYF
TGCAGTGCCAACCCGGGAGCAATTCAAGAGACCCAGTACTTC
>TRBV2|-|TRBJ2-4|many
CASSEEQVGYF
TGTGCCAGCAGTGAAGAACAGGTGGGGTACTTC
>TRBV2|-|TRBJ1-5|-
CASNTGYSNQPQHF
TGTGCCAGCAATACGGGGTATAGCAATCAGCCCCAGCATTTT
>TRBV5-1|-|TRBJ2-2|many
CASRPTAISTSGELFF
TGCGCCAGCAGACCTACAGCTATTTCAACCTCCGGGGAGCTGTTTTTT
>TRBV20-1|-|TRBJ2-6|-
CSARRLMPSGANVLTF
TGCAGTGCTAGGAGATTGATGCCATCTGGGGCCAACGTCCTGACTTTC
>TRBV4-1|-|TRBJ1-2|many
CASSRAHTGGGYGYTF
TGCGCCAGCAGCCGAGCCCATACGGGGGGGGGCTATGGCTACACCTTC
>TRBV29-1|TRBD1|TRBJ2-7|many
CSARGSGQGDYEQYF
TGCAGCGCCCGAGGGAGCGGACAGGGGGACTACGAGCAGTACTTC
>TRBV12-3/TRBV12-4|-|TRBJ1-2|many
CASRQGRLYGYTF
TGTGCCAGCAGGCAGGGACGGCTCTATGGCTACACCTTC
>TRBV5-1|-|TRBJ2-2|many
CASSLSMYNSNTGELFF
TGCGCCAGCAGCTTGTCTATGTACAACTCGAACACCGGGGAGCTGTTTTTT
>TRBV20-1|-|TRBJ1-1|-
CSARRAGLVNTEAFF
TGCAGTGCACGGCGGGCTGGGTTGGTTAACACTGAAGCTTTCTTT
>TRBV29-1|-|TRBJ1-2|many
CSVETYFEGSGYTF
TGCAGCGTTGAAACGTACTTTGAGGGGTCCGGCTACACCTTC
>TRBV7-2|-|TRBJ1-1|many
CASSLEPGVVGKAEAFF
TGTGCCAGCAGCTTAGAGCCAGGGGTAGTGGGGAAGGCTGAAGCTTTCTTT
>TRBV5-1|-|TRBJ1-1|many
CASSREGNTEAFF
TGCGCCAGCAGCCGGGAGGGGAACACTGAAGCTTTCTTT
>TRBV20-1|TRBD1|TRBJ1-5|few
CSARKGAGDDQPQHF
TGCAGTGCTAGAAAGGGGGCAGGGGATGATCAGCCCCAGCATTTT
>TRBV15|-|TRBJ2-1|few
CATSRERGAYNEQFF
TGTGCCACCAGCAGAGAGAGGGGGGCCTACAATGAGCAGTTCTTC